One sample yielded the 20 T cell receptor beta chains listed below, sequenced in a study of blood T cell repertoires in COVID-19. Measured with immunoSEQ multiplex PCR; TCRdb has only the in-frame clones, and not every one. Among over 85,000 clones, 91% were seen once, and the ten largest hold around 2.5%. What was sequenced was peripheral blood. All receptors come from a human donor with active COVID-19. The donor label of this sample is uncertain.

The chain is built from TRBV18 and TRBJ1-2; weak D call: TRBD1 (6 bases). CDR3 size: 17 residues. Germline V gene data show CDR1 as KGHSH and CDR2 as LQKENI. V was pared by 3 bases and J by 7 bases, with 24 bases between. CDR3 protein: CASSPREGGRGFGGYTF. The CDR3, as DNA: TGTGCCAGCTCACCCCGCGAAGGAGGCAGGGGCTTCGGTGGCTACACCTTC.

This clone was detected only once. The gene calls are TRBV25-1 and TRBJ1-1; D gene uncertain. This CDR3 is 14 amino acids long. V was pared by 4 bases and J by 0 bases, with 9 bases between. Germline V gene data show CDR1 as MGHDK and CDR2 as SYGVNS. Here the CDR3 reads CASSGSGMNTEAFF. Written as DNA, the CDR3 is TGTGCCAGCAGTGGCTCCGGGATGAACACTGAAGCTTTCTTT.

This sequence joins TRBV4-1 and TRBJ1-4; D possibly corresponds to TRBD1 (6 bases). This CDR3 spans 16 amino acids. Per germline, CDR1 MGHRA and CDR2 YSYEKL. The V gene lost 3 bases and the J gene lost 4 bases, with 15 bases spanning the gap. The CDR3: CASSQIGQKLNEKLFF. Written as DNA, the CDR3 is TGCGCCAGCAGCCAGATCGGACAGAAACTTAATGAAAAACTGTTTTTT.

The rearrangement uses TRBV7-9 and TRBJ2-2; unclear D gene. Germline assignment: CDR1 SEHNR and CDR2 FQNEAQ (reference sequence). The CDR3 length is 15 residues. V was shortened by 5 bases and J by 5 bases, with 15 bases between the two germline ends. The CDR3 coding sequence is TGTGCCAGCAGCCTCCTTCGGCAGGTGACCGGGGAGCTGTTTTTT. It is translated as CASSLLRQVTGELFF.

J is TRBJ1-1 and V is TRBV4-2; unclear D gene. CDR1 LGHNA and CDR2 YNFKEQ come from the germline V gene. The ends were cut back, 1 base at V and 1 base at J, with 7 bases in the middle. The CDR3 runs to 14 residues. The CDR3 region is CASSQGHRNTEAFF. Here the CDR3 DNA reads TGTGCCAGCAGCCAAGGACACAGGAACACTGAAGCTTTCTTT.

The DNA for the CDR3 is TGCGCCAGCAGCCACCTGACAGGGCTTGGCACCGGGGAGCTGTTTTTT. Its protein product is CASSHLTGLGTGELFF. The J gene is TRBJ2-2, the V gene TRBV4-3; 7 nucleotides agree with TRBD1. The ends lost 3 bases at V and 4 bases at J; junction bases unmatched: 8. CDR3 length equals 16 residues. Germline V gives CDR1 LGHNA, CDR2 YSLEER.

The chain links TRBV27 to TRBJ2-3; TRBD2 matches at 7 bases. The germline gives CDR1 MNHEY, CDR2 SMNVEV (reference sequence). The V and J ends lost 3 bases and 2 bases, in that order; junction bases with no gene match: 5. The CDR3 has 15 amino acids. This CDR3 reads CASSLTRGNTDTQYF. The CDR3 region has the DNA TGTGCCAGCAGTTTGACGCGGGGGAACACAGATACGCAGTATTTT.

The genes are TRBV16 and TRBJ2-7; 11 bases match TRBD1. V shed 0 bases and J 4 bases; nucleotides not matched to a gene: 11. CDR3 length equals 18 residues. CDR1 KGHSY and CDR2 FQNENV come from the germline V gene. The CDR3 region is CASSQSLPLGQGVYEQYF. Written as DNA, the CDR3 is TGTGCCAGCAGCCAATCTTTGCCGTTGGGACAGGGGGTGTACGAGCAGTACTTC.

The chain recombines TRBV2 with TRBJ1-6; possibly TRBD1 for D (5 bases). The CDR3 covers 15 residues. The V gene's germline CDR1 is SNHLY and CDR2 FYNNEI. The V end lost 2 bases, the J end lost 4 bases, and 9 bases lay between the germline ends. CDR3 sequence reads: CASSEIGAYNSPLHF. The CDR3 DNA reads TGTGCCAGCAGTGAAATAGGGGCGTATAATTCACCCCTCCACTTT.

Only one count was recorded for this clone. V and J are TRBV5-5 and TRBJ2-3, with 13 nucleotides matching TRBD2. With V trimmed by 7 bases and J by 1 base, 9 bases remained unmatched. Germline lookup yields CDR1 SGHKS and CDR2 YYEKEE (reference sequence). The CDR3 extends over 17 amino acids. The CDR3 loop is CASQTSGGPVGTDTQYF. The DNA of the CDR3 is TGTGCCAGCCAGACTAGCGGGGGGCCAGTCGGCACAGATACGCAGTATTTT.

This chain links TRBV7-2 with TRBJ2-1; TRBD2 matches 12 bases. The CDR3 consists of 16 residues. The V and J ends lost 5 bases and 5 bases, in that order; junction bases with no gene match: 7. CDR1 is SGHTA and CDR2 is FQGNSA in the germline V gene. In nucleotides, the CDR3 is TGTGCCAGCAGCCCCCGACTAGCGGGGGCAAACAATGAGCAGTTCTTC. Protein product: CASSPRLAGANNEQFF.

This clone turned up a few times. The genes are TRBV4-1 and TRBJ2-7, with TRBD1 identical over 9 bases. This CDR3 contains 14 residues. The trim removed 4 bases at V and 2 bases at J, leaving 3 bases unmatched. CDR1 and CDR2 from the germline V gene are MGHRA and YSYEKL. CDR3 coding DNA: TGCGCCAGCAGCCCGGGACAGGGAACCTACGAGCAGTACTTC. It yields the protein CASSPGQGTYEQYF.

The chain joins TRBV4-3 to TRBJ2-3; 10 bases fit TRBD1. Trimming at V came to 3 bases and at J to 0 bases, leaving 0 bases not matched to a gene. The V gene's germline CDR1 is LGHNA and CDR2 YSLEER. The CDR3 loop spans 15 amino acids. The CDR3 sequence: CASSQDRGSTDTQYF. CDR3 coding DNA: TGCGCCAGCAGCCAGGACAGGGGGAGCACAGATACGCAGTATTTT.

The chain's CDR3 is CASSPQGSYNEQFF. CDR3 bases: TGTGCCAGCAGCCCCCAGGGTTCCTACAATGAGCAGTTCTTC. V gene TRBV9 combines with J gene TRBJ2-1; maybe TRBD1 (5 bases). V dropped 4 bases and J dropped 1 base, with 9 bases sitting between them. The CDR3 covers 14 residues. Germline V CDR1 and CDR2: SGDLS, YYNGEE.

The chain uses TRBV18 and TRBJ1-1, with D uncertain. Looked up from germline, CDR1 is KGHSH and CDR2 is LQKENI. Trimming shortened V by 4 bases and J by 3 bases, and 9 bases separated the two germline ends. The CDR3 totals 13 residues. For the CDR3, the DNA is TGTGCCAGCTCACGACAACGAGACACTGAAGCTTTCTTT. This codes for CASSRQRDTEAFF.

This rearrangement joins TRBV9 to TRBJ1-2; tentative D call: TRBD1 (5 bases). The germline V gene has CDR1 SGDLS and CDR2 YYNGEE. The CDR3 is 15 residues long. Deletions cut 0 bases from V and 4 bases from J, with 13 bases between. The CDR3 region is CASSVAGGIVYGYTF. The CDR3 coding sequence is TGTGCCAGCAGCGTAGCTGGGGGGATCGTCTATGGCTACACCTTC.

The chain recombines TRBV6-5 with TRBJ2-1; 7 bases are shared with TRBD2. After removal of 8 bases from V and 4 bases from J, the junction contained 11 bases not matched to a gene. Germline CDR1 is MNHEY and CDR2 is SVGAGI. CDR3 size: 15 residues. CDR3 sequence: CASPKVGGVYNEQFF. The CDR3 DNA is TGTGCCAGCCCGAAAGTGGGGGGGGTGTACAATGAGCAGTTCTTC.

The chain is built from TRBV5-4 and TRBJ2-3; D ambiguous. The germline V gene has CDR1 SGHNT and CDR2 YYREEE (reference sequence). Trimming took 2 bases from V and 6 from J, leaving 13 bases between them. The CDR3 loop spans 14 amino acids. CDR3 region: CASSFPPSVDTQYF. The CDR3 bases are TGTGCCAGCAGCTTTCCCCCTAGTGTGGATACGCAGTATTTT.

V is TRBV5-1 and J is TRBJ1-4; D is uncertain. Trimming pared 3 bases from V and 7 bases from J, leaving 13 bases between. Germline CDR1 SGHRS, CDR2 YFSETQ. CDR3 size: 14 residues. In DNA, the CDR3 is TGCGCCAGCAGCTCCGGGATCCCCCTTGAAAAACTGTTTTTT. It is translated as CASSSGIPLEKLFF. Using reference TRBV5-1 and TRBJ1-4 for the parts outside the CDR3, the full variable domain is KAGVTQTPRYLIKTRGQQVTLSCSPISGHRSVSWYQQTPGQGLQFLFEYFSETQRNKGNFPGRFSGRQFSNSRSEMNVSTLELGDSALYLCASSSGIPLEKLFFGSGTQLSVL.

The CDR3 DNA is TGTGCCAGCAGCCCCTCCCGGGGGGGGCCCAATGAGCAGTTCTTC. Translation gives CASSPSRGGPNEQFF. The chain links TRBV3-1 (or the pseudogene TRBV3-2) to TRBJ2-1; 8 bases line up with TRBD2. V was clipped by 4 bases and J by 6 bases; unmatched bases: 8. The CDR3 sequence is 15 residues long. In germline, CDR1 is LGHDT, CDR2 YNNKEL (reference sequence).